This T cell receptor beta chain was observed in a study of OX40 agonist ivuxolimab in advanced cancers. Points from the study as a whole: Low clonal expansion, among the lowest seen, marked partial responders at 0.1-3.0 mg/kg.

Trimming cost V 1 base and J 7 bases, with 25 bases left between them. CDR1 and CDR2 from the germline V gene are SGHNT and YENEEA. This CDR3 has 18 amino acids. Method: immunoSEQ multiplex PCR; TCRdb's copy keeps in-frame clones and lacks some. The sample lists about 62,000 clones; nearly 90% were seen once. For this clone: No antigen is known for it.

The TCR was taken from an adult with an advanced solid tumor such as melanoma, head and neck, liver or kidney cancer. The input for sequencing was CD4+ or CD8+ T cells sorted from blood, taken in a trial of the OX40 agonist ivuxolimab. V is TRBV11-3 and J is TRBJ1-1; D is perhaps TRBD1 (6 bases). The CDR3 sequence is CASSLVSRFVGGGNEAFF. In DNA, the CDR3 is TGTGCCAGCAGCTTAGTTTCGCGTTTCGTTGGAGGGGGGAATGAAGCTTTCTTT.